A selection of T cell receptor beta chains follows, all from one sample in a study of cytomegalovirus exposure and HLA in healthy donors. Here immunoSEQ multiplex PCR was the method, and the copy in TCRdb shows in-frame clones only, minus some. Of about 140,000 clones detected, roughly four fifths appear once; the ten largest clones hold roughly 3.2%. The sequenced sample was PBMCs. These receptors were collected from a man between 18 and 35 years old in good health and CMV-seropositive. The CDR3 runs from the conserved cysteine through the conserved F or W. A D gene is named only where the DNA matches it firmly. Size is stated for part of the rows, as once, few or many counts, or as a class when the clone is expanded.

cdr3_length: 14
clone_size: NA
v_call: TRBV6-1
d_call: TRBD1
j_call: TRBJ2-7
cdr3_nt: TGTGCCAGCAGTCCTATCAGGGGGCCTCACGAGCAGTACTTC
cdr3_aa: CASSPIRGPHEQYF

cdr3_length: 17
clone_size: NA
v_call: TRBV28
d_call: NA
j_call: TRBJ2-3
cdr3_nt: TGTGCCAGCAGTTTTAACGAAATAGCGACCAGCACAGATACGCAGTATTTT
cdr3_aa: CASSFNEIATSTDTQYF

cdr3_length: 13
clone_size: NA
v_call: TRBV28
d_call: NA
j_call: TRBJ1-1
cdr3_nt: TGTGCCAGCAGTTTACGATCCCCTAAAGAAGCTTTCTTT
cdr3_aa: CASSLRSPKEAFF

cdr3_length: 14
clone_size: NA
v_call: TRBV5-1
d_call: NA
j_call: TRBJ2-1
cdr3_nt: TGCGCCAACAGCTTGCTCGGTTCCTACAATGAGCAGTTCTTC
cdr3_aa: CANSLLGSYNEQFF

cdr3_length: 14
clone_size: NA
v_call: TRBV10-1
d_call: NA
j_call: TRBJ2-5
cdr3_nt: TGCGCCAGCAGTGATTTTTCGGGAGCAAGGACCCAGTACTTC
cdr3_aa: CASSDFSGARTQYF

cdr3_length: 15
clone_size: NA
v_call: TRBV18
d_call: NA
j_call: TRBJ1-1
cdr3_nt: TGTGCCAGCTCACCTGTCAGCAACCGGGAAACTGAAGCTTTCTTT
cdr3_aa: CASSPVSNRETEAFF

cdr3_length: 14
clone_size: once
v_call: TRBV5-1
d_call: TRBD1
j_call: TRBJ1-1
cdr3_nt: TGCGCCAGCAGCCGGGAGGGGGCGAGCACTGAAGCTTTCTTT
cdr3_aa: CASSREGASTEAFF

cdr3_length: 16
clone_size: NA
v_call: TRBV11-2
d_call: TRBD1
j_call: TRBJ1-5
cdr3_nt: TGTGCCAGCAGCGATACCGGGACAGGGTACAATCAGCCCCAGCATTTT
cdr3_aa: CASSDTGTGYNQPQHF

cdr3_length: 14
clone_size: NA
v_call: TRBV5-1
d_call: NA
j_call: TRBJ2-3
cdr3_nt: TGCGCCAGCAGCTTGGGCGGGACCACAGATACGCAGTATTTT
cdr3_aa: CASSLGGTTDTQYF

cdr3_length: 12
clone_size: NA
v_call: TRBV29-1
d_call: NA
j_call: TRBJ1-1
cdr3_nt: TGCAGCCACAGGAGGGGTCTCACTGAAGCTTTCTTT
cdr3_aa: CSHRRGLTEAFF

cdr3_length: 15
clone_size: NA
v_call: TRBV7-8
d_call: NA
j_call: TRBJ2-2
cdr3_nt: TGTGCCAGCAGCACCGGAACTAGAGAAACCGGGGAGCTGTTTTTT
cdr3_aa: CASSTGTRETGELFF

cdr3_length: 11
clone_size: NA
v_call: TRBV30
d_call: NA
j_call: TRBJ2-1
cdr3_nt: TGTGCCTGGAGTTTCGGACTCTCCCAGTTCTTC
cdr3_aa: CAWSFGLSQFF

cdr3_length: 13
clone_size: NA
v_call: TRBV7-8
d_call: NA
j_call: TRBJ1-3
cdr3_nt: TGTGCCAGTTCTGCTGGTCGGGGAAACACCATATATTTT
cdr3_aa: CASSAGRGNTIYF

cdr3_length: 16
clone_size: NA
v_call: TRBV18
d_call: NA
j_call: TRBJ2-2
cdr3_nt: TGTGCCAGCTCACCACTAGGCGGGCCGGACCGCGGGGAGCTGTTTTTT
cdr3_aa: CASSPLGGPDRGELFF

cdr3_length: 12
clone_size: NA
v_call: TRBV6-6
d_call: TRBD2
j_call: TRBJ2-7
cdr3_nt: TGTGCCAGCAGTCCCACGGGGGGCGAGCAGTACTTC
cdr3_aa: CASSPTGGEQYF

cdr3_length: 15
clone_size: NA
v_call: TRBV5-1
d_call: TRBD2
j_call: TRBJ2-3
cdr3_nt: TGCGCCAGCAGCTTAATAAGCGGGAGGATGGATACGCAGTATTTT
cdr3_aa: CASSLISGRMDTQYF

cdr3_length: 14
clone_size: NA
v_call: TRBV5-1
d_call: NA
j_call: TRBJ2-2
cdr3_nt: TGCGCCAGCAGCTACTCTTTAAACACCGGGGAGCTGTTTTTT
cdr3_aa: CASSYSLNTGELFF

cdr3_length: 16
clone_size: NA
v_call: TRBV6-1
d_call: TRBD2
j_call: TRBJ2-7
cdr3_nt: TGTGCCAGCAGTGAAGGGGGACTAGCGAATACCTACGAGCAGTACTTC
cdr3_aa: CASSEGGLANTYEQYF

cdr3_length: 16
clone_size: NA
v_call: TRBV21-1
d_call: NA
j_call: TRBJ1-1
cdr3_nt: TGTGCCAGCAGCTCACAGGGGGCGCGGATGAACACTGAAGCTTTCTTT
cdr3_aa: CASSSQGARMNTEAFF

cdr3_length: 15
clone_size: NA
v_call: TRBV13
d_call: TRBD1
j_call: TRBJ2-1
cdr3_nt: TGTGCCAGCAGCTTGCCGACAGGGGGTTACAATGAGCAGTTCTTC
cdr3_aa: CASSLPTGGYNEQFF

cdr3_length: 17
clone_size: NA
v_call: TRBV4-2
d_call: NA
j_call: TRBJ1-1
cdr3_nt: TGTGCCAGCACTCCCTCGGGATTGAGCCCCAGCCAAACTGAAGCTTTCTTT
cdr3_aa: CASTPSGLSPSQTEAFF

cdr3_length: 13
clone_size: NA
v_call: TRBV6-1
d_call: TRBD2
j_call: TRBJ2-5
cdr3_nt: TGTGCCAGCAGTGAAATCCTAGCGGGAGGACAGTACTTC
cdr3_aa: CASSEILAGGQYF

cdr3_length: 13
clone_size: NA
v_call: TRBV5-4
d_call: NA
j_call: TRBJ1-2
cdr3_nt: TGTGCCAGCAGCCCAGACAGCAACTATGGCTACACCTTC
cdr3_aa: CASSPDSNYGYTF

cdr3_length: 13
clone_size: NA
v_call: TRBV6-5
d_call: NA
j_call: TRBJ2-5
cdr3_nt: TGTGCCAGCACCTCCAGGGGTAGGGAGACCCAGTACTTC
cdr3_aa: CASTSRGRETQYF

cdr3_length: 15
clone_size: NA
v_call: TRBV27
d_call: TRBD2
j_call: TRBJ2-7
cdr3_nt: TGTGCCAGCAGATCGGGACTAGACTCTTCCTACGAGCAGTACTTC
cdr3_aa: CASRSGLDSSYEQYF

cdr3_length: 13
clone_size: NA
v_call: TRBV6-1
d_call: NA
j_call: TRBJ2-7
cdr3_nt: TGTGCCAGCTACCCGGGAGTGGGTCCCGAGCAGTACTTC
cdr3_aa: CASYPGVGPEQYF

cdr3_length: 12
clone_size: NA
v_call: TRBV29-1
d_call: NA
j_call: TRBJ1-1
cdr3_nt: TGCAGCGTTTCAGACTTCAACACTGAAGCTTTCTTT
cdr3_aa: CSVSDFNTEAFF

cdr3_length: 15
clone_size: NA
v_call: TRBV19
d_call: TRBD2
j_call: TRBJ2-1
cdr3_nt: TGTGCCAGTAGTATGACTAGCGGGGCGGCCAATGAGCAGTTCTTC
cdr3_aa: CASSMTSGAANEQFF

cdr3_length: 15
clone_size: NA
v_call: TRBV7-9
d_call: TRBD1
j_call: TRBJ2-1
cdr3_nt: TGTGCCAGCAGGCCCGGACAGGCCCACTACAATGAGCAGTTCTTC
cdr3_aa: CASRPGQAHYNEQFF

cdr3_length: 13
clone_size: NA
v_call: TRBV27
d_call: TRBD1
j_call: TRBJ2-5
cdr3_nt: TGTGCCAGCAGTTTAAGGGGGCAGCAGACCCAGTACTTC
cdr3_aa: CASSLRGQQTQYF

cdr3_length: 14
clone_size: NA
v_call: TRBV6-6
d_call: NA
j_call: TRBJ1-2
cdr3_nt: TGTGCCAGCAGTTACCGGGGGACGACCTATGGCTACACCTTC
cdr3_aa: CASSYRGTTYGYTF

cdr3_length: 14
clone_size: few
v_call: TRBV15
d_call: TRBD1
j_call: TRBJ1-6
cdr3_nt: TGTGCCACCAGCAGAGGGGACAGAAATTCACCCCTCCACTTT
cdr3_aa: CATSRGDRNSPLHF

cdr3_length: 15
clone_size: NA
v_call: TRBV11-2
d_call: TRBD2
j_call: TRBJ2-3
cdr3_nt: TGTGCCAGCACCCCACTAGCGGGTAGCACAGATACGCAGTATTTT
cdr3_aa: CASTPLAGSTDTQYF

cdr3_length: 14
clone_size: NA
v_call: TRBV2
d_call: NA
j_call: TRBJ1-2
cdr3_nt: TGTGCCAGCCCCGATTCAGCAGGATCCTATGGCTACACCTTC
cdr3_aa: CASPDSAGSYGYTF

cdr3_length: 14
clone_size: NA
v_call: TRBV7-2
d_call: NA
j_call: TRBJ2-5
cdr3_nt: TGTGCCAGCAGCTTAGGGCCAGGCCAAGAGACCCAGTACTTC
cdr3_aa: CASSLGPGQETQYF

cdr3_length: 15
clone_size: NA
v_call: TRBV27
d_call: NA
j_call: TRBJ1-5
cdr3_nt: TGTGCCAGCAGTCCGCGGGACGGTAGCAATCAGCCCCAGCATTTT
cdr3_aa: CASSPRDGSNQPQHF

cdr3_length: 13
clone_size: once
v_call: TRBV28
d_call: TRBD1
j_call: TRBJ2-2
cdr3_nt: TGTGCCAGCCAACAGGGGAGTACCGGGGAGCTGTTTTTT
cdr3_aa: CASQQGSTGELFF

cdr3_length: 13
clone_size: NA
v_call: TRBV27
d_call: TRBD2
j_call: TRBJ2-7
cdr3_nt: TGTGCCAGCAGTTTACTAGCGGGTTACGAGCAGTACTTC
cdr3_aa: CASSLLAGYEQYF

cdr3_length: 12
clone_size: NA
v_call: TRBV7-8
d_call: NA
j_call: TRBJ1-1
cdr3_nt: TGTGCCAGCAGCTTAGTTGCCGGTGAAGCTTTCTTT
cdr3_aa: CASSLVAGEAFF

cdr3_length: 15
clone_size: NA
v_call: TRBV5-1
d_call: NA
j_call: TRBJ2-7
cdr3_nt: TGCGCCAGCAGCCCGCGTGGGGCGCTCTCCGGCGAGCAGTACTTC
cdr3_aa: CASSPRGALSGEQYF

cdr3_length: 16
clone_size: few
v_call: TRBV19
d_call: TRBD1
j_call: TRBJ2-2
cdr3_nt: TGTGCCAGTACTCTAAGTGGCAGGGGGCGAACCGGGGAGCTGTTTTTT
cdr3_aa: CASTLSGRGRTGELFF

cdr3_length: 14
clone_size: NA
v_call: TRBV19
d_call: TRBD1
j_call: TRBJ1-3
cdr3_nt: TGTGCCAGTAGCGGACAGGGGCATGGAAACACCATATATTTT
cdr3_aa: CASSGQGHGNTIYF

cdr3_length: 16
clone_size: NA
v_call: TRBV5-5
d_call: NA
j_call: TRBJ1-2
cdr3_nt: TGTGCCAGCAGCCAAGGATCGACAGGAACTAACTATGGCTACACCTTC
cdr3_aa: CASSQGSTGTNYGYTF

cdr3_length: 15
clone_size: NA
v_call: TRBV7-9
d_call: NA
j_call: TRBJ1-4
cdr3_nt: TGTGCCAGCAGCTTGGGCCCTAAGTTGGTGGAAAAACTGTTTTTT
cdr3_aa: CASSLGPKLVEKLFF

cdr3_length: 16
clone_size: NA
v_call: TRBV25-1
d_call: TRBD2
j_call: TRBJ2-1
cdr3_nt: TGTGCCAGCAGATCGGCCCTAGCGGGAGCAACCTATGAGCAGTTCTTC
cdr3_aa: CASRSALAGATYEQFF

cdr3_length: 16
clone_size: NA
v_call: TRBV13
d_call: TRBD2
j_call: TRBJ2-2
cdr3_nt: TGTGCCAGCAGCTTAGGTCTAGCGGGAAGGACCGGGGAGCTGTTTTTT
cdr3_aa: CASSLGLAGRTGELFF